These 28 T cell receptor beta chains were all obtained from the same sample, sequenced in a study of T cells in Graves' hyperthyroidism and ophthalmopathy. RNA transcripts were the template for amplifying TCR beta CDR3 regions. TCR CDR3 regions were first amplified by RT-PCR with HTBI primers. TCRdb re-called the multiplex PCR reads through MiXCR, storing one row per CDR3 protein. The sample lists 400,000 or so distinct CDR3 sequences, over 12% occurring once. Source material: blood. All receptors come from a man in his fifties or sixties with Graves' ophthalmopathy.

The rearrangement joins TRBV5-1 to TRBJ2-5; D perhaps matches TRBD1 (6 bases). Trimming stripped 0 bases from V and 4 bases from J, with 10 bases between. The CDR3 is made up of 14 amino acids. CDR1 and CDR2 (germline): SGHRS, YFSETQ. CDR3 sequence (DNA): TGCGCCAGCAGCTTGGGACAGGAATTAGAGACCCAGTACTTC. Its translation is CASSLGQELETQYF.

This clonotype was recorded at least ten times. The chain has TRBV2 and TRBJ1-1, with D unclear. Trimming pared 6 bases from V and 1 base from J, leaving 9 bases between. The CDR3 totals 13 residues. In germline, CDR1 is SNHLY, CDR2 FYNNEI. This CDR3 reads CASSEIRNTEAFF. In nucleotides, the CDR3 is TGTGCCAGCAGCGAAATAAGGAACACTGAAGCTTTCTTT.

The chain carries TRBV29-1 and TRBJ1-2; D is uncertain. Germline lookup yields CDR1 SQVTM and CDR2 ANQGSEA. The V gene lost 7 bases and the J gene lost 6 bases, with 12 bases spanning the gap. The CDR3 runs to 11 residues. The CDR3 nucleotides are TGCAGCGCCACGCGGAGTGATGGCTACACCTTC. It specifies CSATRSDGYTF.

This clonotype showed up many times. The chain employs TRBV3-1 and TRBJ2-7; 7 bases are shared with TRBD2. V shed 4 bases, J shed 5 bases, and the junction held 5 bases outside the gene matches. The germline V gene encodes CDR1 LGHDT and CDR2 YNNKEL (reference sequence). The CDR3 loop spans 13 amino acids. The CDR3 DNA is TGTGCCAGCAGCCGCAGACTAGCCGACGAGCAGTACTTC. Its protein product is CASSRRLADEQYF.

The rearrangement uses TRBV7-9 and TRBJ2-3; D is unclear. V lost 2 bases to trimming and J lost 2 bases, with 8 bases between them. The length of the CDR3 is 14 residues. CDR1 and CDR2 (germline): SEHNR, FQNEAQ (reference sequence). CDR3 loop: CASSLYLSTDTQYF. CDR3 bases: TGTGCCAGCAGCTTATATCTCTCCACAGATACGCAGTATTTT.

The CDR3 DNA reads as TGTGCCAGCAGTCCGGAGGCGGGGGCCTACAATGAGCAGTTCTTC. This gives the protein CASSPEAGAYNEQFF. The chain couples TRBV27 to TRBJ2-1; 7 bases match TRBD2. Germline V gene lookup returns CDR1 MNHEY and CDR2 SMNVEV (reference sequence). V lost 5 bases, J lost 2 bases, and 6 bases stayed unmatched. The CDR3 is 15 amino acids.

This clonotype has at least ten counts. V gene TRBV5-5 combines with J gene TRBJ1-4; D is possibly TRBD1 (5 bases). The CDR3 extends over 15 amino acids. CDR1 and CDR2 (germline): SGHKS, YYEKEE (reference sequence). V lost 4 bases, J lost 0 bases, and 10 bases lay in between. CDR3 coding DNA: TGTGCCAGCAGCCGAGGACATGCAACTAATGAAAAACTGTTTTTT. This gives the protein CASSRGHATNEKLFF.

V gene TRBV20-1 combines with J gene TRBJ2-1; no reliable D call. Germline V gene sequence: CDR1 DFQATT, CDR2 SNEGSKA (reference sequence). Trimming removed 3 bases from V and 6 bases from J, with 6 bases in between. The CDR3 is 11 residues long. CDR3 sequence: CSARVGNEQFF. The CDR3 DNA reads as TGCAGTGCTAGGGTGGGCAATGAGCAGTTCTTC.

Ten or more counts support this clonotype. The rearrangement links TRBV30 to TRBJ2-3; 7 bases are shared with TRBD1. CDR3 length equals 14 residues. Per germline, CDR1 GTSNPN and CDR2 SVGIG (reference sequence). V gave up 4 bases and J gave up 4 bases; unmatched junction bases: 8. The CDR3 region is CAWNRDSNADTQYF. CDR3 in DNA: TGTGCCTGGAACCGGGACAGCAATGCAGATACGCAGTATTTT. Supplemented by reference TRBV30 and TRBJ2-3, the full variable domain reads SQTIHQWPATLVQPVGSPLSLECTVEGTSNPNLYWYRQAAGRGLQLLFYSVGIGQISSEVPQNLSASRPQDRQFILSSKKLLLSDSGFYLCAWNRDSNADTQYFGPGTRLTVL.

This clonotype was detected ten times or more. The chain recombines TRBV20-1 with TRBJ2-6, with D possibly being TRBD2 (5 bases). Germline V lookup: CDR1 DFQATT, CDR2 SNEGSKA (reference sequence). CDR3 length: 18 residues. Trimming pared 6 bases from V and 0 bases from J, leaving 21 bases between. This CDR3 is CSAAGEGSKSSGANVLTF. For the CDR3, the DNA is TGCAGTGCCGCTGGAGAGGGCAGCAAGAGCTCTGGGGCCAACGTCCTGACTTTC.

The chain is built from TRBV7-3 and TRBJ2-3; D uncertain. CDR1 SGHTA and CDR2 FQGTGA come from the germline V gene. The CDR3 loop spans 14 amino acids. Trimming shortened V by 0 bases and J by 4 bases, and 8 bases separated the two germline ends. The CDR3 sequence: CASSLTAGPDTQYF. The DNA for the CDR3 is TGTGCCAGCAGCTTAACGGCAGGACCAGATACGCAGTATTTT.

V and J are TRBV12-5 and TRBJ2-7; D is unresolved. Deletions cut 5 bases from V and 3 bases from J, with 26 bases between. Germline CDR1 LGHNT, CDR2 FRNRAP. The CDR3 is made up of 18 amino acids. In nucleotides, the CDR3 is TGTGCTAGTGGTCTAAATCCCAGTGGGAAAGAGAACTTCTACGAGCAGTACTTC. Amino acid sequence: CASGLNPSGKENFYEQYF.

This rearrangement joins TRBV4-1 to TRBJ1-1, with TRBD1 identical over 7 bases. This CDR3 is 13 amino acids long. Germline CDR1 MGHRA, CDR2 YSYEKL. The J segment lost 4 bases and the V segment lost 4 bases, leaving 3 bases of the junction unmatched. The CDR3 spells CASSPTGLTEAFF. CDR3 sequence (DNA): TGCGCCAGCAGCCCGACAGGGCTCACTGAAGCTTTCTTT.

This clonotype was detected many times. V and J are TRBV5-1 and TRBJ2-1, with D tentatively TRBD2 (6 bases). Germline lookup yields CDR1 SGHRS and CDR2 YFSETQ. V was clipped by 2 bases and J by 8 bases, with 17 bases between them. CDR3 length: 15 amino acids. The CDR3 DNA is TGCGCCAGCAGCTTAGGAGGGACCCCGCACTATGAGCAGTTCTTC. Translating it yields CASSLGGTPHYEQFF.

This clonotype showed up many times. The chain combines TRBV3-1 with TRBJ2-6, with D hard to call. Looked up from germline, CDR1 is LGHDT and CDR2 is YNNKEL (reference sequence). This CDR3 has 16 amino acids. V was trimmed by 1 base and J by 0 bases, leaving 7 bases between them. Written as DNA, the CDR3 is TGTGCCAGCAGCCAAGGACCGAACTCTGGGGCCAACGTCCTGACTTTC. Translation gives CASSQGPNSGANVLTF.

This clonotype has ten or more counts. The chain is built from TRBV11-1 and TRBJ2-5; maybe TRBD1 (7 bases). V lost 3 bases and J 14 bases, leaving 16 bases between the germline ends. CDR1 SGHAT and CDR2 FQDESV come from the germline V gene (reference sequence). The CDR3 is made up of 12 amino acids. As DNA, the CDR3 is TGTGCCAGCAGCTTTCCAGGGGGGAGCGTTTACTTC. Translated: CASSFPGGSVYF.

The table lists this clonotype with a few counts. The DNA for the CDR3 is TGTGCCAGCAGTGACCAACAGGGGGCGAATTCACCCCTCCACTTT. Its translation: CASSDQQGANSPLHF. The rearrangement joins TRBV6-1 to TRBJ1-6; 9 bases are a match to TRBD1. Germline lookup yields CDR1 MNHNS and CDR2 SASEGT. Germline trimming cut 3 bases from V and 7 bases from J; bases unmatched to any gene: 4. The CDR3 runs to 15 residues.

The chain recombines TRBV6-1 with TRBJ2-1, with TRBD2 matching 11 bases. CDR3 length equals 14 residues. CDR1 MNHNS and CDR2 SASEGT come from the germline V gene. The V segment lost 7 bases and the J segment 9 bases; nucleotides outside the gene matches: 8. CDR3 sequence (DNA): TGTGCCAGCAATAGCGGGAGGGGACTCGGTGAGCAGTTCTTC. Its protein product is CASNSGRGLGEQFF.

The gene calls are TRBV25-1 and TRBJ1-1, with D uncertain. The CDR3 has 15 amino acids. Germline CDR1 is MGHDK and CDR2 is SYGVNS. Trimming removed 2 bases from V and 0 bases from J, with 10 bases in between. The CDR3 is CASSEARGLNTEAFF. CDR3 sequence (DNA): TGTGCCAGCAGTGAAGCTCGCGGTTTGAACACTGAAGCTTTCTTT.

This clonotype showed up many times. CDR3 bases: TGTGCCTGGAGTGAGGGTTATGGCAACACTGAAGCTTTCTTT. This gives the protein CAWSEGYGNTEAFF. J is TRBJ1-1 and V is TRBV30; no reliable D call. With 1 base removed from V and 2 bases from J, the gap between germline ends came to 11 bases. The CDR3 runs 14 residues. Per germline, CDR1 GTSNPN and CDR2 SVGIG (reference sequence).

This clonotype was found many times. This chain uses TRBV18 with TRBJ1-5; a possible D gene is TRBD1 (6 bases). The germline CDR1 and CDR2 sequences are KGHSH and LQKENI. V was shortened by 4 bases and J by 0 bases, with 10 bases between the two germline ends. This CDR3 is 15 amino acids long. The CDR3 sequence is CASSHRDISNQPQHF. Written as DNA, the CDR3 is TGTGCCAGCTCACACCGGGACATTAGCAATCAGCCCCAGCATTTT.

This clonotype was detected ten times or more. The chain uses TRBV20-1 and TRBJ1-2; D unclear. The CDR3 length is 14 residues. From germline, CDR1 is DFQATT and CDR2 SNEGSKA (reference sequence). V lost 0 bases, J lost 6 bases, and 14 bases lay in between. The CDR3: CSARDTVRNNGYTF. In DNA form, the CDR3 reads TGCAGTGCTAGAGATACGGTACGGAACAATGGCTACACCTTC.

This clonotype was seen a few times. Possible read error: a much larger clone is one base away. The gene calls are TRBV18 and TRBJ2-7; D is ambiguous. The CDR3 has 13 residues. Germline lookup yields CDR1 KGHSH and CDR2 LQKENI. V lost 2 bases to trimming and J lost 7 bases, with 12 bases between them. The CDR3 here is CASSPDGLREQYF. CDR3 DNA sequence: TGTGCCAGCTCACCAGATGGCCTGCGGGAGCAGTACTTC.

This clonotype was seen ten or more times. The V call is TRBV6-5, the J call TRBJ2-7; no firm D call. V lost 2 bases and J 1 base, leaving 9 bases between the germline ends. Germline assignment: CDR1 MNHEY and CDR2 SVGAGI. This CDR3 is built from 14 residues. The CDR3 region is CASSYNPASYEQYF. The CDR3 DNA is TGTGCCAGCAGTTACAACCCGGCTTCCTACGAGCAGTACTTC.

This clonotype has ten or more counts. The chain links TRBV7-8 to TRBJ2-5; 10 positions match TRBD2. V trimming: 5 bases; J trimming: 5 bases; junction bases outside the gene matches: 11. The germline V gene has CDR1 SGHVS and CDR2 FQNEAQ. The CDR3 loop spans 16 amino acids. The CDR3 nucleotides read TGTGCCAGCAGCCAAATAGCGGGAGGAGGGGCGGAGACCCAGTACTTC. Amino acids: CASSQIAGGGAETQYF.

This clonotype was counted at least ten times. J is TRBJ2-1 and V is TRBV2; 14 positions agree with TRBD2. The CDR3 consists of 16 residues. V was pared by 6 bases and J by 7 bases, with 8 bases of the junction left unmatched. Germline-derived CDR1 and CDR2 are SNHLY and FYNNEI. The CDR3 DNA is TGTGCCAGCAGCGCCTTGGGACTAGCGGGAGTTAATGAGCAGTTCTTC. This encodes CASSALGLAGVNEQFF.

The gene calls are TRBV7-9 and TRBJ1-2, with a possible D match to TRBD1 (5 bases). V gave up 5 bases and J gave up 0 bases, with 13 bases separating them. The CDR3 is 15 residues long. Per the germline V gene, CDR1 is SEHNR and CDR2 is FQNEAQ (reference sequence). The CDR3 coding sequence is TGTGCCAGCAGCCCCGGCCGGGGCACTAACTATGGCTACACCTTC. It specifies CASSPGRGTNYGYTF.

The sample holds many counts of this clonotype. This chain connects TRBV12-3 or TRBV12-4 to TRBJ2-1, with D perhaps matching TRBD1 or TRBD2 (6 bases each). Trimming removed 7 bases at V and 6 bases at J, with 16 bases between. This CDR3 is 14 amino acids long. The CDR3 DNA follows: TGTGCCAGCACTTCAAAGGGGGGTGCCAATGAGCAGTTCTTC. This sequence encodes CASTSKGGANEQFF.